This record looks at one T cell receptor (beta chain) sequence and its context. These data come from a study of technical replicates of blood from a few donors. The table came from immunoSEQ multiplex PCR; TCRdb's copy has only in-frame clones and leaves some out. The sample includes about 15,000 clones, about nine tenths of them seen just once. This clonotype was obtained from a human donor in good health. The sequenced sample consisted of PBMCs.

Written as DNA, the CDR3 is TGTGCCAGTAGTTCCCCGGGACTAGCGGGACAAGAGACCCAGTACTTC. Translation gives CASSSPGLAGQETQYF. The V gene is TRBV19, the J gene TRBJ2-5; 13 bases match TRBD2. V lost 5 bases, J lost 2 bases, and 5 bases stayed unmatched. The CDR3 sequence is 16 residues long. Germline CDR1 LNHDA, CDR2 SQIVND (reference sequence).